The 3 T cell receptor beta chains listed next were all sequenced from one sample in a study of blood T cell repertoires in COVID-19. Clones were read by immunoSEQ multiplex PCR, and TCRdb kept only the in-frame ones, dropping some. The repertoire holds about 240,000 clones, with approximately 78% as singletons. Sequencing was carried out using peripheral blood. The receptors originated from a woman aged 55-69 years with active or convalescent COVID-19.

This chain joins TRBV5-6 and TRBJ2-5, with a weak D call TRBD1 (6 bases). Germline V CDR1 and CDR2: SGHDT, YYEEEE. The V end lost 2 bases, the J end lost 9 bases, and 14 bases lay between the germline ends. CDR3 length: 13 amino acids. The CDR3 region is CASSLGFSGAQYF. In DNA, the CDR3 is TGTGCCAGCAGCTTAGGGTTTTCAGGGGCCCAGTACTTC.

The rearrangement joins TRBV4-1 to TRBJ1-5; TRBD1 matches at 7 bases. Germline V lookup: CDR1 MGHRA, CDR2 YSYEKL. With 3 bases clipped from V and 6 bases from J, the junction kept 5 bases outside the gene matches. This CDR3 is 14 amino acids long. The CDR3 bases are TGCGCCAGCAGCCAGGCAGGGGGAGGTCAGCCCCAGCATTTT. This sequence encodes CASSQAGGGQPQHF.

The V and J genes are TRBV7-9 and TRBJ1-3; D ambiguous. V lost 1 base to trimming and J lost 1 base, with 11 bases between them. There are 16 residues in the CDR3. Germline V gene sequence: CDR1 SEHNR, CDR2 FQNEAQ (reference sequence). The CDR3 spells CASSLVLAASGNTIYF. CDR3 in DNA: TGTGCCAGCAGCTTAGTTCTTGCGGCATCTGGAAACACCATATATTTT.